The 19 T cell receptor beta chains presented below share a single source sample, sequenced in a study of cytomegalovirus exposure and HLA in healthy donors. Measured with immunoSEQ multiplex PCR; TCRdb has only the in-frame clones, and not every one. The sample lists 300,000 to 400,000 clones; roughly 88% were seen once. Sequenced: PBMCs. These receptors all stem from a man aged 25 to 40 in good health and CMV-seronegative.

This chain links TRBV18 with TRBJ1-1; D call uncertain. Trimming cost V 2 bases and J 5 bases, with 9 bases left between them. This CDR3 has 13 residues. Germline V gene sequence: CDR1 KGHSH, CDR2 LQKENI. The CDR3 DNA is TGTGCCAGCTCACCAGTAGCATCAACTGAAGCTTTCTTT. This codes for CASSPVASTEAFF.

The gene calls are TRBV6-5 and TRBJ1-2; 7 bases align to TRBD1. Germline-derived CDR1 and CDR2 are MNHEY and SVGAGI. V lost 5 bases, J lost 3 bases, and 9 bases stayed unmatched. CDR3 length: 15 amino acids. The CDR3: CASSRQGYKDYGYTF. Written as DNA, the CDR3 is TGTGCCAGCAGTCGACAGGGATATAAGGACTATGGCTACACCTTC.

The rearrangement uses TRBV9 and TRBJ1-2; 10 nucleotides agree with TRBD1. Germline CDR1 and CDR2: SGDLS and YYNGEE. J gave up 4 bases and V 1 base, and 7 bases lay outside the gene matches. The CDR3 covers 16 residues. CDR3 protein: CASSVRGTGDFYGYTF. Here the CDR3 DNA reads TGTGCCAGCAGCGTAAGAGGGACAGGGGATTTCTATGGCTACACCTTC.

The chain recombines TRBV5-5 with TRBJ1-5; D is possibly TRBD1 (5 bases). CDR1 is SGHKS and CDR2 is YYEKEE in the germline V gene (reference sequence). The CDR3 is 15 amino acids. Trimming shortened V by 3 bases and J by 6 bases, and 16 bases separated the two germline ends. The CDR3 loop is CASSWRGLGSQPQHF. In DNA form, the CDR3 reads TGTGCCAGCAGCTGGCGGGGCCTGGGGAGTCAGCCCCAGCATTTT.

The chain joins TRBV18 to TRBJ2-2; D remains ambiguous. The CDR3 extends over 14 amino acids. The germline V gene has CDR1 KGHSH and CDR2 LQKENI. With 1 base removed from V and 5 bases from J, the gap between germline ends came to 8 bases. CDR3 sequence reads: CASSPLPGTGELFF. CDR3 DNA: TGTGCCAGCTCACCACTTCCGGGTACCGGGGAGCTGTTTTTT.

The chain is built from TRBV12-5 and TRBJ1-2, with D uncertain. CDR3 length: 11 amino acids. Germline lookup yields CDR1 LGHNT and CDR2 FRNRAP. V was pared by 7 bases and J by 8 bases, with 11 bases between. DNA for the CDR3: TGTGCTAGTGCCAAAACTATGGGCTACACCTTC. This sequence encodes CASAKTMGYTF.

The chain combines TRBV10-3 with TRBJ1-3; D is uncertain. Trimming removed 3 bases at V and 0 bases at J, with 6 bases between. Germline loops: CDR1 ENHRY, CDR2 SYGVKD. The CDR3 covers 14 residues. The CDR3 sequence is CAISESGSGNTIYF. The DNA of the CDR3 is TGTGCCATCAGTGAATCAGGCTCTGGAAACACCATATATTTT.

This chain links TRBV9 with TRBJ1-2, with TRBD1 identical over 9 bases. The CDR3 is 16 amino acids. Losses at the gene ends were 0 bases for V and 5 bases for J; bases not matched to a gene: 8. Germline values: CDR1 SGDLS, CDR2 YYNGEE. The CDR3 sequence: CASSVDEQGAWYGYTF. CDR3 nucleotide sequence: TGTGCCAGCAGCGTAGATGAACAGGGGGCGTGGTATGGCTACACCTTC.

The chain carries TRBV2 and TRBJ2-4; D possibly corresponds to TRBD1 (5 bases). Germline V CDR1 and CDR2: SNHLY, FYNNEI. Between the trimmed V and J ends, which lost 5 bases and 3 bases, there was a span of 14 bases. The CDR3 is made up of 15 amino acids. The CDR3 is CASSSGLGSKNIQYF. CDR3 DNA sequence: TGTGCCAGCAGTTCAGGGCTAGGCAGCAAAAACATTCAGTACTTC.

This clone was picked up a small number of times. This sequence joins TRBV7-9 and TRBJ1-2, with 9 bases fitting TRBD1. CDR3 size: 15 residues. Unmatched junction bases numbered 7, after V lost 0 bases and J lost 8 bases. Germline assignment: CDR1 SEHNR and CDR2 FQNEAQ (reference sequence). The CDR3 spells CASSLAPGTGRGYTF. DNA of the CDR3: TGTGCCAGCAGCTTAGCCCCAGGGACAGGGAGAGGCTACACCTTC.

The DNA for the CDR3 is TGTGCCAGCAGCCGACAACTAGTTTCGAACACCGGGGAGCTGTTTTTT. Its translation: CASSRQLVSNTGELFF. The chain recombines TRBV7-8 with TRBJ2-2; D is possibly TRBD2 (5 bases). The CDR3 runs 16 residues. Germline CDR1 and CDR2: SGHVS and FQNEAQ. Trimming took off 5 bases at V and 0 bases at J, with 13 bases between the two ends.

The V call is TRBV19, the J call TRBJ1-2; 10 positions match TRBD1. V gave up 5 bases and J gave up 2 bases; unmatched junction bases: 11. This CDR3 spans 17 amino acids. The germline CDR1 and CDR2 sequences are LNHDA and SQIVND (reference sequence). The CDR3 region is CASSLQTGGASNYGYTF. The CDR3 DNA is TGTGCCAGTAGTCTTCAGACAGGGGGCGCGTCCAACTATGGCTACACCTTC.

This sequence joins TRBV28 and TRBJ1-3; no reliable D call. The CDR3 sequence is 15 residues long. Germline assignment: CDR1 MDHEN and CDR2 SYDVKM. The V end was cut by 4 bases, the J end by 2 bases, with 12 bases between. The chain's CDR3 is CASSYNAGPGNTIYF. CDR3 in DNA: TGTGCCAGCAGTTATAACGCGGGCCCTGGAAACACCATATATTTT.

The chain carries TRBV27 and TRBJ2-1; maybe TRBD1 (6 bases). The CDR3 has 12 amino acids. Trimming left V 5 bases short and J 8 bases short, with 10 bases between. Germline CDR1 is MNHEY and CDR2 is SMNVEV (reference sequence). In nucleotides, the CDR3 is TGTGCCAGCAGTCCCGAGGGGGATGAGCAGTTCTTC. Encoded protein: CASSPEGDEQFF.

V gene TRBV7-2 combines with J gene TRBJ2-1; D unclear. The CDR3 loop spans 15 amino acids. Deletions cut 1 base from V and 5 bases from J, with 12 bases between. The V gene's germline CDR1 is SGHTA and CDR2 FQGNSA. The CDR3 is CASSLGLRLNNEQFF. The DNA for the CDR3 is TGTGCCAGCAGCTTAGGACTCCGTTTGAACAATGAGCAGTTCTTC.

In this sample, this clone turned up once. At one end the junction does not follow the germline gene, possibly because of a read error. This chain links TRBV27 with TRBJ2-3; weak D call: TRBD1 (6 bases). Germline CDR1 reads MNHEY; CDR2 reads SMNVEV (reference sequence). CDR3 length equals 15 residues. The CDR3 sequence is CASSLSPGTPDTQYF. The CDR3 bases are TGTGCCAGCAGTCTATCACCCGGGACACCAGATACGCAGTATTTT.

V usage is TRBV7-9 and J usage is TRBJ2-2; 8 bases match TRBD2. The CDR3 has 19 amino acids. The V and J ends lost 5 bases and 4 bases, in that order; junction bases with no gene match: 18. Germline CDR1 and CDR2: SEHNR and FQNEAQ (reference sequence). The CDR3: CASSPRRSAGASITGELFF. The CDR3 coding sequence is TGTGCCAGCAGCCCCCGCAGGTCAGCGGGGGCTTCGATCACCGGGGAGCTGTTTTTT.

The chain uses TRBV15 and TRBJ1-2, with 9 bases aligning to TRBD1. The germline gives CDR1 LNHNV, CDR2 YYDKDF (reference sequence). The J segment lost 7 bases and the V segment lost 1 base, leaving 7 bases of the junction unmatched. This CDR3 has 15 residues. CDR3 amino acids: CATSRGLDRGRGYTF. For the CDR3, the DNA is TGTGCCACCAGCAGAGGTTTGGACAGGGGCCGTGGCTACACCTTC.

The chain joins TRBV6-6 to TRBJ1-4, with 10 positions matching TRBD1. CDR1 is MNHNY, CDR2 SVGAGI, per germline (reference sequence). CDR3 size: 15 residues. J lost 7 bases, V lost 0 bases, and 2 bases had no gene match. CDR3: CASSYSGDRGEKLFF. CDR3 bases: TGTGCCAGCAGTTACTCCGGGGACAGGGGTGAAAAACTGTTTTTT.